These T cell receptor beta chains were read from a single sample in a study of Ad26.COV2.S vaccination and SARS-CoV-2 variants. Libraries were prepared by immunoSEQ multiplex PCR; TCRdb keeps only in-frame clonotypes and omits some of them. The sample yields around 300,000 clones, 86% seen once. Sequenced here: peripheral blood, sampled in a trial of Ad26.COV2.S vaccine versus placebo. Source of these receptors: a person between 18 and 59 years old who received the Ad26.COV2.S COVID-19 vaccine or a placebo. Both conserved end residues are trimmed from each CDR3. Not all rows give a size; the values are once, few, many and, for expanded clones, a class.

TRBJ1-1 | - | TRBV4-2 | ASSQNPNTEAF
TRBJ2-6 | few | TRBV7-9 | ASSWKGGSGANVLT
TRBJ1-2 | - | TRBV7-8 | ASSLAANYGYT
TRBJ2-3 | - | TRBV24-1 | ATSDPGYGTSGSTDTQY
TRBJ2-7 | - | TRBV6-5 | ASSYSGSYEQY
TRBJ2-7 | few | TRBV10-3 | AISEEGGQY
TRBJ2-5 | - | TRBV10-3 | ATETGGKETQY
TRBJ1-5 | - | TRBV4-3 | ASSQDRGSNQPQH
TRBJ1-1 | few | TRBV19 | ASSTPARQVPEAF
TRBJ1-1 | once | TRBV5-6 | ASSLGTGGTEAF
TRBJ2-1 | - | TRBV11-1 | ASSLGGGSGYNEQF
TRBJ1-2 | - | TRBV19 | AIGTAARGYT
TRBJ1-3 | - | TRBV6-6 | ASNQDRAFGNTIY
TRBJ1-4 | once | TRBV2 | ASVWDRREKLF
TRBJ2-7 | - | TRBV28 | ASSLGQGAYEQY
TRBJ2-1 | - | TRBV5-6 | ASSPSSGRQF
TRBJ1-5 | - | TRBV6-2/TRBV6-3 | ASSFLAASTGDQPQH
TRBJ2-6 | - | TRBV9 | ASSVTSVSGSGANVLT
TRBJ2-2 | once | TRBV6-6 | ASTVNTGELF
TRBJ1-2 | - | TRBV20-1 | SAGTGGGYT
TRBJ2-7 | - | TRBV7-6 | ASSPAGRIYEQY
TRBJ1-5 | once | TRBV19 | ASSPGPGQPQH
TRBJ1-5 | - | TRBV16 | ASSQPTGQGGNQPQH
TRBJ2-7 | - | TRBV10-3 | AISESGTGYEQY
TRBJ1-2 | - | TRBV9 | ASSVGVTGGYGYT
TRBJ2-5 | - | TRBV7-2 | ASTRGGTETQY
TRBJ2-7 | - | TRBV29-1 | SVGQVGDEQY
TRBJ2-2 | once | TRBV14 | ASSQDAGRGGELF
TRBJ2-7 | - | TRBV30 | AWRMDLADRQY
TRBJ1-1 | - | TRBV4-3 | ASSQGRQLEAF
TRBJ2-3 | - | TRBV7-2 | ASSYGTSGAYTQY
TRBJ1-2 | - | TRBV21-1 | ASSKIEDRDLANYGYT
TRBJ1-1 | - | TRBV29-1 | SVSQDSATEAF
TRBJ1-5 | once | TRBV12-3/TRBV12-4 | ASEGGEQPQH
TRBJ1-1 | once | TRBV19 | ASSYRQGRGSTEAF
TRBJ1-6 | - | TRBV6-4 | ASSDLMGGSPLH
TRBJ2-3 | - | TRBV19 | ASSLDRETDTQY
TRBJ2-7 | - | TRBV5-4 | ASSLQGSYEQY
TRBJ2-1 | - | TRBV7-3 | ASRKGGAAYNEQF
TRBJ2-7 | - | TRBV4-1 | ASSQVGSAEQY
TRBJ2-7 | once | TRBV11-3 | ASSPGQGLGPYEQY
TRBJ2-3 | once | TRBV6-6 | ASSPLSLAGTGGTDTQY
TRBJ1-1 | - | TRBV7-8 | ASSLIQRNTEAF
TRBJ2-6 | few | TRBV6-1 | ASSEGGLQHSGANVLT
TRBJ1-5 | - | TRBV7-9 | ASSLPPNQPQH
TRBJ1-2 | - | TRBV7-9 | ASSLDSNYGYT
TRBJ1-1 | - | TRBV7-2 | ASSLDGRRNTEAF
TRBJ1-6 | few | TRBV27 | ASTRLGDDNSPLH
TRBJ1-2 | - | TRBV27 | ASSNPGTGNYGYT
TRBJ1-3 | - | TRBV7-2 | ASSLVGGTGNTIY
TRBJ1-1 | - | TRBV11-1 | ASSLLQGNTEAF
TRBJ2-2 | - | TRBV21-1 | ASSKLGTGLGTGELF
TRBJ2-2 | once | TRBV19 | ASSFQGDTGELF
TRBJ1-1 | - | TRBV5-1 | ASSLGPTLDRLNTEAF
TRBJ2-1 | - | TRBV3-1/TRBV3-2 | ASSQGTGVFNEQF
TRBJ2-7 | - | TRBV27 | ASSLGPGSQGGDEQY
TRBJ2-5 | - | TRBV24-1 | ATCDSRQGLQGETQY